This T cell receptor beta chain appears in the sequencing data of a study of blood T cell repertoires in COVID-19. Study-wide context: PBMCs, B-cell-depleted T cells, or T cells were the source of the cDNA or gDNA that made up the material.

Clones were sequenced by immunoSEQ multiplex PCR, and TCRdb holds only the in-frame ones, with some missing. The repertoire holds around 160,000 clones, with 85% to 90% as singletons. The CDR3 has 13 amino acids. V was trimmed by 5 bases and J by 1 base, leaving 6 bases between them. Germline V CDR1 and CDR2: SGHKS, YYEKEE (reference sequence). Patients from Seattle were sampled longitudinally, starting during active infection. This receptor was identified in a woman aged 70-85 years with COVID-19, enrolled during active disease. The chain couples TRBV5-5 to TRBJ2-2; TRBD1 is a possible D gene (6 bases). Sequenced material: peripheral blood. CDR3 residues: CASRTGNTGELFF. The CDR3 coding sequence is TGTGCCAGCAGGACAGGGAACACCGGGGAGCTGTTTTTT. Combining the CDR3 with reference TRBV5-5 and TRBJ2-2 gives the whole variable domain DAGVTQSPTHLIKTRGQQVTLRCSPISGHKSVSWYQQVLGQGPQFIFQYYEKEERGRGNFPDRFSARQFPNYSSELNVNALLLGDSALYLCASRTGNTGELFFGEGSRLTVL.